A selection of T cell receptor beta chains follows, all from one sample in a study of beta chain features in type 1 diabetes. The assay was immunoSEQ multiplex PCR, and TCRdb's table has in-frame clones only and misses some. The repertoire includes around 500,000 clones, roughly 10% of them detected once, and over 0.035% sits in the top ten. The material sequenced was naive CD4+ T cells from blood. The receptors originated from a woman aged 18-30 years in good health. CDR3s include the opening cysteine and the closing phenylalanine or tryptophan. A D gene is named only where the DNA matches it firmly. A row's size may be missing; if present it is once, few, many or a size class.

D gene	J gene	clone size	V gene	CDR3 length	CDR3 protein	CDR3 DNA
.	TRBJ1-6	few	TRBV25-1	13	CASSEFGEVSLHF	TGTGCCAGCAGTGAATTCGGTGAGGTGTCCCTCCACTTT
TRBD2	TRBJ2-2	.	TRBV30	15	CAWKLNSGRTGELFF	TGTGCCTGGAAGCTAAATAGCGGGAGAACCGGGGAGCTGTTTTTT
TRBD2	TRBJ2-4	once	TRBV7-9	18	CASSPGLAGVRAKNIQYF	TGTGCCAGCAGCCCAGGACTAGCGGGAGTTAGGGCCAAAAACATTCAGTACTTC
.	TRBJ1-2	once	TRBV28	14	CASTERGTRYGYTF	TGTGCCAGCACCGAAAGGGGGACACGCTATGGCTACACCTTC
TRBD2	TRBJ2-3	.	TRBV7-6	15	CASSPTSGGADTQYF	TGTGCCAGCAGCCCGACTAGCGGGGGGGCAGATACGCAGTATTTT
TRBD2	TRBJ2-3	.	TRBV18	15	CASSLGLAVTDTQYF	TGTGCCAGCTCGCTGGGACTAGCGGTCACAGATACGCAGTATTTT
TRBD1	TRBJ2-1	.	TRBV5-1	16	CASSPTGTGQYNEQFF	TGCGCCAGCAGCCCAACCGGGACAGGGCAATACAATGAGCAGTTCTTC
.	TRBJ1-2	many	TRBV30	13	CASFGQAPDGYTF	TGTGCCTCCTTTGGGCAGGCCCCTGATGGCTACACCTTC
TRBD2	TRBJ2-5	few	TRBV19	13	CASSFSGGAAQYF	TGTGCCAGTAGTTTTAGCGGGGGGGCCGCCCAGTACTTC
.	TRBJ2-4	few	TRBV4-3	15	CASSGDGLAKNIQYF	TGCGCCAGCAGTGGGGACGGACTAGCCAAAAACATTCAGTACTTC
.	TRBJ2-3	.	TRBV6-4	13	CASSDPGTDTQYF	TGTGCCAGCAGTGACCCAGGCACAGATACGCAGTATTTT
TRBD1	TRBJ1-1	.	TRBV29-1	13	CSGTTGGGTEAFF	TGCAGCGGAACTACAGGGGGAGGTACTGAAGCTTTCTTT
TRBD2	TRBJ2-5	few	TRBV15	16	CATSRTSGRSWETQYF	TGTGCCACCAGCAGAACTAGCGGGAGGAGTTGGGAGACCCAGTACTTC
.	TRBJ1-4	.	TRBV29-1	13	CSVRRGLNEKLFF	TGCAGCGTGAGGAGGGGTTTGAATGAAAAACTGTTTTTT
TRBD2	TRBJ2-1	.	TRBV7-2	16	CASSLVRLAGGGEQFF	TGTGCCAGCAGCTTAGTAAGACTAGCGGGAGGGGGTGAGCAGTTCTTC
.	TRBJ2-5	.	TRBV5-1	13	CASSRGSEETQYF	TGCGCCAGCAGTCGGGGTAGTGAGGAGACCCAGTACTTC
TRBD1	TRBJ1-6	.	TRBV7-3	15	CASSLGDRANSPLHF	TGTGCCAGCAGCTTAGGGGACAGAGCCAATTCACCCCTCCACTTT
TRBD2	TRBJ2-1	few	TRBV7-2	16	CASSYTGTSGSYEQFF	TGTGCCAGCAGCTACACCGGGACTAGCGGGAGCTATGAGCAGTTCTTC
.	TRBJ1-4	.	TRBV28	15	CASSPGGTTNEKLFF	TGTGCCAGCAGCCCCGGAGGGACAACTAATGAAAAACTGTTTTTT
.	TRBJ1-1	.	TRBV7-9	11	CASSKGQGAFF	TGTGCCAGCAGCAAGGGTCAGGGGGCTTTCTTT
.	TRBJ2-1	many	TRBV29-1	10	CSVGANEQFF	TGCAGCGTTGGGGCCAATGAGCAGTTCTTC
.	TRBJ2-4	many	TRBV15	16	CATSRRQGDSKNIQYF	TGTGCCACCAGCAGAAGGCAGGGCGATTCCAAAAACATTCAGTACTTC
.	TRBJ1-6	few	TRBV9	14	CASSATGNHSPLHF	TGTGCCAGCAGCGCGACAGGAAACCATTCACCCCTCCACTTT
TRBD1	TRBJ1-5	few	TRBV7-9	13	CASSLQGVQPQHF	TGTGCCAGCAGCTTACAGGGGGTTCAGCCCCAGCATTTT
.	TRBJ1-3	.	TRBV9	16	CASSVVGQGAGNTIYF	TGTGCCAGCAGCGTAGTCGGGCAGGGCGCTGGAAACACCATATATTTT
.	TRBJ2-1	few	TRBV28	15	CATRVGVGTYNEQFF	TGTGCCACCCGGGTGGGTGTGGGGACCTACAATGAGCAGTTCTTC
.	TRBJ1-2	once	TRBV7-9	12	CAAGEGPYGYTF	TGTGCAGCAGGGGAAGGCCCTTATGGCTACACCTTC
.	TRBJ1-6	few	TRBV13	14	CASSLAGAGSPLHF	TGTGCCAGCAGCCTGGCGGGCGCAGGTTCACCCCTCCACTTT
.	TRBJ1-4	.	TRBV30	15	CAWSVRRPTNEKLFF	TGTGCCTGGAGTGTGCGACGGCCAACTAATGAAAAACTGTTTTTT
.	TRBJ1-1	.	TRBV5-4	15	CASSERTILNTEAFF	TGTGCCAGCAGCGAACGTACCATCCTGAACACTGAAGCTTTCTTT
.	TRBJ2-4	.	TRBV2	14	CASRHNLAKNIQYF	TGTGCCAGTCGGCACAACCTAGCCAAAAACATTCAGTACTTC
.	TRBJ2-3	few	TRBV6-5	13	CASRDINTDTQYF	TGTGCCAGCAGAGATATCAACACAGATACGCAGTATTTT
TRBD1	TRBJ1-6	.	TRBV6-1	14	CASSETGRYSPLHF	TGTGCCAGCAGTGAGACAGGGAGATATTCACCCCTCCACTTT
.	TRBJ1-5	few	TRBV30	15	CAWNTFKGDRQPQHF	TGTGCCTGGAATACTTTTAAGGGGGATCGGCAGCCCCAGCATTTT
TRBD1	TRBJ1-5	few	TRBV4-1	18	CASSHQASTGGLRQPQHF	TGCGCCAGCAGCCACCAGGCGTCTACAGGGGGACTTCGTCAGCCCCAGCATTTT
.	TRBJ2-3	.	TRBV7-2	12	CASSLRIHTQYF	TGTGCCAGCAGCTTAAGAATCCATACGCAGTATTTT
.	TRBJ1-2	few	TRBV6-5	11	CASTPGYGYTF	TGTGCCAGCACTCCTGGGTACGGCTACACCTTC
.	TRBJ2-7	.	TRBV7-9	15	CASSKGSSRDREQYF	TGTGCCAGCAGCAAGGGGAGTAGCCGGGATCGCGAGCAGTACTTC
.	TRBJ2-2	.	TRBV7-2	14	CASSRRGTTGELFF	TGTGCCAGCAGCCGAAGAGGGACCACCGGGGAGCTGTTTTTT
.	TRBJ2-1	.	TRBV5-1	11	CASSLGLRQFF	TGCGCCAGCAGCTTGGGGCTTCGACAGTTCTTC
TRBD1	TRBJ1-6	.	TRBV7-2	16	CASSFRWDRVNSPLHF	TGTGCCAGCAGTTTTAGATGGGACAGGGTGAATTCACCCCTCCACTTT
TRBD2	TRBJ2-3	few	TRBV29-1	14	CSVVRLAGADTQYF	TGCAGCGTTGTTCGGCTAGCGGGAGCAGATACGCAGTATTTT
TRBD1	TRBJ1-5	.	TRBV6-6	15	CASSYSGQDNQPQHF	TGTGCCAGCAGTTACTCGGGACAGGACAATCAGCCCCAGCATTTT
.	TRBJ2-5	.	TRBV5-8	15	CASSPRGDHQETQYF	TGTGCCAGCAGCCCGAGAGGGGACCACCAAGAGACCCAGTACTTC
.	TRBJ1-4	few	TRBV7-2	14	CASSLAGANEKLFF	TGTGCCAGCAGCTTAGCGGGGGCTAATGAAAAACTGTTTTTT
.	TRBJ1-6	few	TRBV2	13	CASSAFDNSPLHF	TGTGCCAGCTCGGCCTTCGATAATTCACCCCTCCACTTT
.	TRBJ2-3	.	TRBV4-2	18	CASSDLGVARLGEDTQYF	TGTGCCAGCAGCGACCTTGGTGTAGCTAGACTCGGCGAAGATACGCAGTATTTT
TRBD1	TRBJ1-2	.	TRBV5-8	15	CASSLGQPTDHGYTF	TGTGCCAGCAGCCTGGGACAGCCGACTGATCATGGCTACACCTTC
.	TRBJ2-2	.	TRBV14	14	CASSNTANTGELFF	TGTGCCAGCAGCAATACCGCGAACACCGGGGAGCTGTTTTTT
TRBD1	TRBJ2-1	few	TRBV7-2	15	CASSSWTGLSLEQFF	TGTGCCAGCAGCTCCTGGACAGGGCTTTCATTGGAGCAGTTCTTC
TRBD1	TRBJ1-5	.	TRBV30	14	CAWSQGQFNQPQHF	TGTGCCTGGAGTCAGGGACAGTTCAATCAGCCCCAGCATTTT
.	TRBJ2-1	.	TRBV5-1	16	CASSLGLVSPYNEQFF	TGCGCCAGCAGCTTGGGACTAGTTTCTCCTTACAATGAGCAGTTCTTC